What follows is one T cell receptor beta chain and its context. The CDR3 extends over 15 amino acids. Trimming stripped 5 bases from V and 0 bases from J, with 13 bases between. Germline CDR1 and CDR2: LNHDA and SQIVND (reference sequence). The data originate from a study of cytotoxic CD8 clonotypes in ibrutinib-treated CLL. Whole-study context: Of the patients, about 12 were relapsed/refractory, over 14 treatment-naive and 17 to 18 IGHV unmutated.

Assay: immunoSEQ multiplex PCR; the TCRdb copy retains only in-frame clones and omits some. The sample carries about 84,000 clones, more than 70% recorded once. This receptor was identified in a human donor with chronic lymphocytic leukemia. The sequencing here drew on PBMCs, taken before ibrutinib treatment. V and J are TRBV19 and TRBJ1-2; perhaps TRBD1 as D (6 bases). CDR3 nucleotide sequence: TGTGCCAGTAGTGTACAGGGTTACCCTAACTATGGCTACACCTTC. Translation gives CASSVQGYPNYGYTF. Full variable domain (missing parts from reference TRBV19 and TRBJ1-2): DGGITQSPKYLFRKEGQNVTLSCEQNLNHDAMYWYRQDPGQGLRLIYYSQIVNDFQKGDIAEGYSVSREKKESFPLTVTSAQKNPTAFYLCASSVQGYPNYGYTFGSGTRLTVV.